Following are 10 T cell receptor beta chains from one sample sequenced in a study of blood T cells in healthy people across ages. A second 7 to 11 cycle PCR used barcoded and J-beta primers. TCRdb analysed the 5' RACE reads with MiXCR anew, one entry per CDR3 protein. The sample shows around 1.7 million distinct CDR3 sequences, under 30% of them seen only once. Sequenced: blood. Receptors originate from a woman in her twenties or thirties in good health.

This clonotype appeared many times. V usage is TRBV19 and J usage is TRBJ2-7; D is unresolved. Trimming removed 2 bases from V and 2 bases from J, with 7 bases in between. The germline gives CDR1 LNHDA, CDR2 SQIVND (reference sequence). The CDR3 totals 13 residues. CDR3 in amino acids: CASSISATYEQYF. The CDR3 DNA reads TGTGCCAGTAGTATAAGCGCTACCTACGAGCAGTACTTC. Complete variable domain (other parts from reference TRBV19 and TRBJ2-7): DGGITQSPKYLFRKEGQNVTLSCEQNLNHDAMYWYRQDPGQGLRLIYYSQIVNDFQKGDIAEGYSVSREKKESFPLTVTSAQKNPTAFYLCASSISATYEQYFGPGTRLTVT.

The chain carries TRBV7-9 and TRBJ2-4; TRBD1 aligns across 8 bases. The CDR3 has 13 amino acids. Germline CDR1 and CDR2: SEHNR and FQNEAQ (reference sequence). With V trimmed by 5 bases and J by 15 bases, 12 bases remained unmatched. The CDR3 DNA reads as TGTGCCAGCAGCGCCGGACAGGGCAAAGTTCGGTACTTC. Amino acid sequence: CASSAGQGKVRYF. The full variable domain, completed using reference TRBV7-9 and TRBJ2-4, is DTGVSQNPRHKITKRGQNVTFRCDPISEHNRLYWYRQTLGQGPEFLTYFQNEAQLEKSRLLSDRFSAERPKGSFSTLEIQRTEQGDSAMYLCASSAGQGKVRYFGAGTRLSVL.

Comments on this clonotype: A much larger clone sits a single nucleotide away, making a read error possible. The chain combines TRBV6-5 with TRBJ2-7; D is tentatively TRBD1 or TRBD2 (5 bases each). The tail of the sequence fits TRBJ2-5 better, so the J call may be wrong. Germline V CDR1 and CDR2: MNHEY, SVGAGI. This CDR3 contains 14 residues. The CDR3 sequence is CASRYTSGHETQYF. CDR3 DNA sequence: TGTGCCAGCAGGTACACGTCGGGGCACGAGACCCAGTACTTC.

The chain carries TRBV5-1 and TRBJ2-3, with TRBD1 matching 8 bases. CDR3 length equals 16 residues. J lost 4 bases, V lost 3 bases, and 10 bases had no gene match. Per germline, CDR1 SGHRS and CDR2 YFSETQ. This CDR3 is CASSWSDRGGADTQYF. Here the CDR3 DNA reads TGCGCCAGCAGCTGGAGTGACAGGGGAGGAGCAGATACGCAGTATTTT.

The V and J genes are TRBV12-3 or TRBV12-4 and TRBJ2-1; D might be TRBD2 (6 bases). There are 14 residues in the CDR3. Between the trimmed V and J ends, which lost 11 bases and 3 bases, there was a span of 17 bases. CDR3 sequence (DNA): TGTGCCGGGAGGAGGGCGAGCTTCTACAATGAGCAGTTCTTC. This encodes CAGRRASFYNEQFF.

The chain employs TRBV20-1 and TRBJ2-3; TRBD1 or TRBD2 may be the D gene (5 bases each). The germline V gene has CDR1 DFQATT and CDR2 SNEGSKA (reference sequence). The CDR3 is 14 amino acids. V lost 6 bases and J lost 7, with 20 bases in between. The CDR3 DNA reads as TGCAGTGCCCGCCAGCGGCCGAGGGGAAATACGCAGTATTTT. This translates into CSARQRPRGNTQYF.

V is TRBV9 and J is TRBJ2-3; D unclear. Germline lookup yields CDR1 SGDLS and CDR2 YYNGEE. CDR3 size: 15 residues. Trimming stripped 3 bases from V and 2 bases from J, with 13 bases between. CDR3 in amino acids: CASSAYRANTDTQYF. The DNA of the CDR3 is TGTGCCAGCAGCGCCTACCGGGCCAACACAGATACGCAGTATTTT. The complete variable domain, with remaining parts taken from reference TRBV9 and TRBJ2-3, reads DSGVTQTPKHLITATGQRVTLRCSPRSGDLSVYWYQQSLDQGLQFLIQYYNGEERAKGNILERFSAQQFPDLHSELNLSSLELGDSALYFCASSAYRANTDTQYFGPGTRLTVL.

This clonotype was counted a few times. The chain uses TRBV4-3 and TRBJ2-3, with TRBD2 matching 8 bases. CDR3 size: 18 residues. Trimming cost V 0 bases and J 4 bases; bases outside gene matches: 12. CDR1 and CDR2 (germline): LGHNA, YSLEER. Here the CDR3 DNA reads TGCGCCAGCAGCCAAGATCCAACGGGAGGGCGGGAAGCAGATACGCAGTATTTT. Protein: CASSQDPTGGREADTQYF.

This clonotype was seen more than once but under ten times. The gene calls are TRBV7-2 and TRBJ2-3; 10 bases align to TRBD2. The V and J ends lost 3 bases and 6 bases, in that order; junction bases with no gene match: 3. CDR1 and CDR2 from the germline V gene are SGHTA and FQGNSA. CDR3 length equals 14 residues. The CDR3 DNA is TGTGCCAGCAGCTTTAATAGCGGGAGGGATACGCAGTATTTT. Translated: CASSFNSGRDTQYF.

V usage is TRBV18 and J usage is TRBJ2-4; D unclear. TRBJ2-5 matches the DNA end more closely, so the J call is doubtful. CDR1 and CDR2 (germline): KGHSH, LQKENI. The CDR3 has 14 residues. CDR3: CASSPDAMGETQYF. As DNA, the CDR3 is TGTGCCAGCTCACCAGATGCAATGGGGGAGACCCAGTACTTC.